This T cell receptor beta chain was sequenced in a study of T cells after posttransplantation cyclophosphamide. Findings of the study overall: TRB clonality was highly associated with recipient CMV seropositivity and reactivation.

Assay: immunoSEQ multiplex PCR; the TCRdb copy retains only in-frame clones and omits some. Singletons are absent from the sample, which has approximately 1,400 clones. Trimming took off 2 bases at V and 2 bases at J, with 10 bases between the two ends. Germline V gene sequence: CDR1 SGHRS, CDR2 YFSETQ. The CDR3 length is 14 residues. By sample fraction, this clone is medium-sized. Its cognate antigen is unknown. Treatment was busulfan-fludarabine conditioning, a marrow graft, and cyclophosphamide on days +3 and +4. V gene TRBV5-1 combines with J gene TRBJ1-2; D unresolved. The sample here was PBMCs, taken after an allogeneic stem cell transplant with post-transplant cyclophosphamide. The clonotype originates from a male patient in his 30s who received an allogeneic stem cell transplant from a related donor, was CMV-positive, and had acute GVHD only. The graft donor may have given rise to some T cells. CDR3 in amino acids: CASSFSGTNYGYTF. CDR3 coding DNA: TGCGCCAGCAGCTTTTCAGGAACCAACTATGGCTACACCTTC. Based on the CDR3 plus reference TRBV5-1 and TRBJ1-2, the full variable domain is KAGVTQTPRYLIKTRGQQVTLSCSPISGHRSVSWYQQTPGQGLQFLFEYFSETQRNKGNFPGRFSGRQFSNSRSEMNVSTLELGDSALYLCASSFSGTNYGYTFGSGTRLTVV.